This TCR beta chain emerged from a study of T cells in Graves' hyperthyroidism and ophthalmopathy. The CDR3 has 9 residues. CDR1 is SQVTM, CDR2 ANQGSEA, per germline. V was clipped by 8 bases and J by 1 base, with 2 bases between them. This clonotype was seen repeatedly, ten times or more. Amplification targeted TCR beta CDR3 regions from RNA transcripts. The study used the HTBI primer set for a first-round RT-PCR of the TCR CDR3. TCRdb re-derived calls from the multiplex PCR reads in MiXCR, one entry per CDR3 protein. The sample holds about 640,000 distinct CDR3 sequences, around 13% seen once. V usage is TRBV29-1 and J usage is TRBJ2-5; D unresolved. Sequenced input: blood. This clonotype originated in a woman aged 50 to 65 with Graves' ophthalmopathy. The DNA of the CDR3 is TGCAGCACCCAAGAGACCCAGTACTTC. Translating gives CSTQETQYF.